Each of the 9 T cell receptor beta chains below was sequenced from the same sample in a study of CD8 T cells in Susac syndrome. The RNA, roughly 0.5 to 1 ug, was put through reverse transcription using random hexamers. MiXCR was run by TCRdb on the immunoSEQ multiplex PCR reads, yielding one entry per CDR3 protein. The sample records approximately 150,000 distinct CDR3 sequences, roughly 76% being singletons. The material sequenced was CD8+ T cells from PBMCs. Receptor source: a human donor with multiple sclerosis.

The rearrangement links TRBV3-1 to TRBJ1-2; D not certain. This CDR3 region has 16 residues. CDR1 is LGHDT and CDR2 is YNNKEL in the germline V gene (reference sequence). V lost 0 bases and J 6 bases, leaving 17 bases between the germline ends. For the CDR3, the DNA is TGTGCCAGCAGCCAAGATGGCAGGACGGCATATCATGGCTACACCTTC. Protein sequence: CASSQDGRTAYHGYTF. Using reference TRBV3-1 and TRBJ1-2 for the parts outside the CDR3, the full variable domain is DTAVSQTPKYLVTQMGNDKSIKCEQNLGHDTMYWYKQDSKKFLKIMFSYNNKELIINETVPNRFSPKSPDKAHLNLHINSLELGDSAVYFCASSQDGRTAYHGYTFGSGTRLTVV.

This clonotype was counted a single time. J is TRBJ2-7 and V is TRBV19, with D possibly matching TRBD1 (6 bases). V was trimmed by 3 bases and J by 3 bases, leaving 12 bases between them. This CDR3 is 14 amino acids long. Germline CDR1 and CDR2: LNHDA and SQIVND (reference sequence). The CDR3 loop is CASSIGFRGYEQYF. The CDR3 DNA follows: TGTGCCAGTAGTATCGGATTCAGGGGCTACGAGCAGTACTTC. Full variable domain (rest looked up from reference TRBV19 and TRBJ2-7): DGGITQSPKYLFRKEGQNVTLSCEQNLNHDAMYWYRQDPGQGLRLIYYSQIVNDFQKGDIAEGYSVSREKKESFPLTVTSAQKNPTAFYLCASSIGFRGYEQYFGPGTRLTVT.

This chain connects TRBV6-2 or TRBV6-3 to TRBJ1-1, with D perhaps matching TRBD1 (5 bases). Trimming stripped 5 bases from V and 8 bases from J, with 9 bases between. Germline values: CDR1 MNHEY, CDR2 SVGEGT. The CDR3 has 11 amino acids. The CDR3 DNA follows: TGTGCCAGCAGTCTTGACAGCGAAGCTTTCTTT. It codes for CASSLDSEAFF.

CDR3 nucleotides: TGTGCCAGCAGTTTATTTTTCGGGATGACAGATACGCAGTATTTT. Its protein is CASSLFFGMTDTQYF. The genes are TRBV27 and TRBJ2-3, with D maybe TRBD2 (5 bases). Looked up from germline, CDR1 is MNHEY and CDR2 is SMNVEV (reference sequence). V was pared by 1 base and J by 3 bases, with 11 bases between. The CDR3 has 15 amino acids.

This clonotype was found a few times. The rearrangement links TRBV6-5 to TRBJ2-7; D unresolved. V was cut by 2 bases and J by 3 bases, with 11 bases left in between. The CDR3 sequence is 14 residues long. Germline CDR1 reads MNHEY; CDR2 reads SVGAGI. CDR3: CASSYRAPIYEQYF. CDR3 coding DNA: TGTGCCAGCAGTTACAGGGCCCCAATCTACGAGCAGTACTTC.

The gene calls are TRBV6-5 and TRBJ1-2; possible D gene TRBD1, 5 bases. Trimming took off 0 bases at V and 4 bases at J, with 21 bases between the two ends. From germline, CDR1 is MNHEY and CDR2 SVGAGI. The CDR3 is 18 residues long. The CDR3 here is CASSYSLPGPHNTYGYTF. CDR3 nucleotide sequence: TGTGCCAGCAGTTACTCGCTTCCGGGACCTCACAACACCTATGGCTACACCTTC.

This rearrangement joins TRBV10-1 to TRBJ2-2; either TRBD1 or TRBD2 may supply D (5 bases each). Trimming took 3 bases from V and 3 from J, leaving 23 bases between them. CDR3 length: 19 amino acids. Germline loops: CDR1 WNHNN, CDR2 SYGVQD (reference sequence). DNA for the CDR3: TGCGCCAGCAGTGACCCGTCCGGTCAGGGTAAGGAGGACACCGGGGAGCTGTTTTTT. It translates to CASSDPSGQGKEDTGELFF.

The rearrangement links TRBV7-9 to TRBJ1-2; D might be TRBD1 (5 bases). Germline-derived CDR1 and CDR2 are SEHNR and FQNEAQ (reference sequence). CDR3 length: 16 residues. The germline V and J ends were trimmed by 4 bases and 0 bases, with 15 bases remaining between them. This chain's CDR3 is CASSSSWDRTNYGYTF. The CDR3 DNA reads TGTGCCAGCAGCTCATCCTGGGACCGAACTAACTATGGCTACACCTTC.

The V gene is TRBV20-1, the J gene TRBJ2-1, with 11 bases fitting TRBD2. Germline V gives CDR1 DFQATT, CDR2 SNEGSKA (reference sequence). The ends lost 3 bases at V and 0 bases at J; junction bases unmatched: 10. This CDR3 is built from 18 residues. The CDR3 spells CSASTVLAGGYSYNEQFF. The DNA for the CDR3 is TGCAGTGCTAGTACTGTCCTAGCGGGAGGATACTCCTACAATGAGCAGTTCTTC.